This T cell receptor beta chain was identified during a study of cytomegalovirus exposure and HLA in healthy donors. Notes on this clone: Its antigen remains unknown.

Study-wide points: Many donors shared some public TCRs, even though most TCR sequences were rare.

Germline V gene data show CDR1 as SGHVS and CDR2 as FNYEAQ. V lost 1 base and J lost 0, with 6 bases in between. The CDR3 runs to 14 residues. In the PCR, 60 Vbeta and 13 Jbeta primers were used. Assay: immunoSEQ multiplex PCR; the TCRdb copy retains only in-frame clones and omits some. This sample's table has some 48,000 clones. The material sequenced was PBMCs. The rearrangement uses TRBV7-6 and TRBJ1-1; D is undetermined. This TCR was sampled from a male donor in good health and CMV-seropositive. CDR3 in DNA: TGTGCCAGCAGCTTAGGGAGGTTGAACACTGAAGCTTTCTTT. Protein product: CASSLGRLNTEAFF. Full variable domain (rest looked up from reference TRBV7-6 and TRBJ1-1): GAGVSQSPRYKVTKRGQDVALRCDPISGHVSLYWYRQALGQGPEFLTYFNYEAQQDKSGLPNDRFSAERPEGSISTLTIQRTEQRDSAMYRCASSLGRLNTEAFFGQGTRLTVV.